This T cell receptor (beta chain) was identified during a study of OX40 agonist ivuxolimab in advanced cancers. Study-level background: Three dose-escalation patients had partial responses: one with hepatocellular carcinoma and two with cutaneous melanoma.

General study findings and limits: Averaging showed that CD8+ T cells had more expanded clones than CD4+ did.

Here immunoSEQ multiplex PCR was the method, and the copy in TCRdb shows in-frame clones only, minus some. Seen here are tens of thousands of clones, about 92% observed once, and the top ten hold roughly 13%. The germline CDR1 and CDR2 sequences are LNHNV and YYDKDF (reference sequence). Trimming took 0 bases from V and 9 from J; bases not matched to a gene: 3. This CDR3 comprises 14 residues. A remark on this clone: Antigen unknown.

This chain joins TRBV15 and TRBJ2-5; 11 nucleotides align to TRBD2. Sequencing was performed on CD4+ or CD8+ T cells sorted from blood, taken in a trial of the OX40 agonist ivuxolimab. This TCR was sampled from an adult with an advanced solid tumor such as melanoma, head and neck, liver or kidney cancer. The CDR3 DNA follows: TGTGCCACCAGCAGAGATTCACTAGCGGGGGCCCAGTACTTC. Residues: CATSRDSLAGAQYF.